Listed below are T cell receptor beta chains from one sample, sequenced in a study of blood T cell repertoires in COVID-19. The method was immunoSEQ multiplex PCR; TCRdb's version includes in-frame clones alone and lacks a portion of them. This sample has about 180,000 clones, with 70% to 80% found just once. Sequenced: PBMCs or T cells enriched from blood (not recorded which). The receptors stem from a man aged 55-75 years who had been exposed to COVID-19. The CDR3 runs from the conserved cysteine through the conserved F or W. The D gene is left open where the match is weak. Size tells how often a clone was seen (once, few, many) or the class of an expanded clone, and some rows leave it out.

>13|-|TRBD1|TRBV2|TRBJ1-2
TGTGCCAGCACGCCCGGGGACAGCTATGGCTACACCTTC
CASTPGDSYGYTF
>17|-|-|TRBV3-1/TRBV3-2|TRBJ2-2
TGTGCCAGCAGCCAAGATGAAGCGGTCCTTAACACCGGGGAGCTGTTTTTT
CASSQDEAVLNTGELFF
>19|-|-|TRBV5-3|TRBJ1-1
TGTGCCAGAAGCTTGGCCGTGGAACGGTTGGGGGCGGCGGACACTGAAGCTTTCTTT
CARSLAVERLGAADTEAFF
>16|-|TRBD2|TRBV20-1|TRBJ2-3
TGCAGTGCTAGTGGACTAGCGGGAGGGCCCTTAGATACGCAGTATTTT
CSASGLAGGPLDTQYF
>13|-|-|TRBV12-3/TRBV12-4|TRBJ1-5
TGTGCCAGCAGGGGCCCAGGCTATCAGCCCCAGCATTTT
CASRGPGYQPQHF
>13|-|-|TRBV12-3/TRBV12-4|TRBJ1-1
TGTGCCACCCGTGGGGGGGCGCGAACTGAAGCTTTCTTT
CATRGGARTEAFF
>12|-|-|TRBV6-5|TRBJ1-1
TGTGCCAGCATTCAGGGTTACACTGAAGCTTTCTTT
CASIQGYTEAFF
>16|-|-|TRBV1|TRBJ2-2
TGCACCAGCATCCGCTCAGGGCGGGAGAACACCGGGGAGCTGTTTTTT
CTSIRSGRENTGELFF
>14|-|-|TRBV28|TRBJ2-7
TGTGCCAGCAATGGGGGCGCGGATTCGTACGAGCAGTACTTC
CASNGGADSYEQYF
>14|-|-|TRBV4-1|TRBJ1-2
TGCGCCAGCAGCCAACCCAGGGTCCTATATGGCTACACCTTC
CASSQPRVLYGYTF
>14|-|-|TRBV29-1|TRBJ1-3
TGCAGCGTTGGTCTGGGGAGCTCTGGAAACACCATATATTTT
CSVGLGSSGNTIYF
>14|-|-|TRBV27|TRBJ1-2
TGTGCCAGCAGCCCGGGAAGCCCCGTTTATGGCTACACCTTC
CASSPGSPVYGYTF
>13|-|-|TRBV28|TRBJ1-2
TGTGCCAGCAGTTTGGTCGGGGGGCTCGGCTACACCTTC
CASSLVGGLGYTF
>16|-|-|TRBV11-3|TRBJ2-3
TGTGCCAGCAGCTGGGAGACGGGAGTGAGGACAGATACGCAGTATTTT
CASSWETGVRTDTQYF
>15|-|TRBD2|TRBV19|TRBJ2-3
TGTGCCAGTAGTGCTACTAGCGGGACCGCAGATACGCAGTATTTT
CASSATSGTADTQYF
>14|-|TRBD2|TRBV6-5|TRBJ2-5
TGTGCCAGCACCCAACCGGGAGGAGGAGAGACCCAGTACTTC
CASTQPGGGETQYF
>14|-|-|TRBV19|TRBJ1-1
TGTGCCAGTAGTCTCTGGACAGCAAACACTGAAGCTTTCTTT
CASSLWTANTEAFF
>14|-|-|TRBV6-1|TRBJ1-2
TGTGCCAGCAGTGAAAATGGACAGACCTATGGCTACACCTTC
CASSENGQTYGYTF
>16|-|-|TRBV5-6|TRBJ1-5
TGTGCCAGCAGCTTTGGACTGACCCAGGGCAATCAGCCCCAGCATTTT
CASSFGLTQGNQPQHF
>19|-|TRBD2|TRBV7-9|TRBJ2-1
TGTGCCAGCAGCAAATCTAGCGGGCTGGGCCTGATCTCCTACAATGAGCAGTTCTTC
CASSKSSGLGLISYNEQFF
>13|-|-|TRBV5-1|TRBJ2-2
TGCGCCAGCAGCTCGCGACTCTCCGGGGAGCTGTTTTTT
CASSSRLSGELFF
>14|-|-|TRBV9|TRBJ2-3
TGTGCCAGCAGCGTAGGGACAGACACAGATACGCAGTATTTT
CASSVGTDTDTQYF
>15|-|TRBD2|TRBV11-2|TRBJ2-5
TGTGCCAGCAGCTTTGGAGCGGGGTACCAAGAGACCCAGTACTTC
CASSFGAGYQETQYF
>16|-|TRBD1|TRBV9|TRBJ2-2
TGTGCCAGCAGCGTAGGGACAGGGCGGATCACCGGGGAGCTGTTTTTT
CASSVGTGRITGELFF
>16|-|TRBD1|TRBV5-1|TRBJ2-1
TGCGCCAGCAGCCTGACCGGGACAGGGGTTTACAATGAGCAGTTCTTC
CASSLTGTGVYNEQFF
>11|-|-|TRBV2|TRBJ2-7
TGTGCCAAGACTCGCGGTGGCGAGCAGTACTTC
CAKTRGGEQYF
>16|-|-|TRBV19|TRBJ2-7
TGTGCCAGTAGTATAGAGGAGGGGGCGAGCTCCTACGAGCAGTACTTC
CASSIEEGASSYEQYF
>16|-|-|TRBV27|TRBJ1-2
TGTGCCAGCAGTTTAGGCGCAGGGCGTTATAACTATGGCTACACCTTC
CASSLGAGRYNYGYTF
>13|-|TRBD1|TRBV6-5|TRBJ2-7
TGTGCCAGCAGTATGACAGGGGCCCTCGAGCAGTACTTC
CASSMTGALEQYF
>14|-|TRBD1|TRBV4-1|TRBJ1-2
TGCGCCAGCAGCCCGGACAGGGGGTACTATGGCTACACCTTC
CASSPDRGYYGYTF
>15|-|-|TRBV28|TRBJ2-6
TGTGCCAGCAGTTTCGGTGGCTCTGGGGCCAACGTCCTGACTTTC
CASSFGGSGANVLTF
>17|few|-|TRBV27|TRBJ2-4
TGTGCCAGCAGTCCGGATACGGGACTCCGAGGCAAAAACATTCAGTACTTC
CASSPDTGLRGKNIQYF
>12|-|-|TRBV12-3/TRBV12-4|TRBJ1-1
TGTGCCAGCAGTTCAGACCAGGGTGAAGCTTTCTTT
CASSSDQGEAFF
>14|-|TRBD1|TRBV27|TRBJ1-4
TGTGCCAGCAGTTCGGACAGGGTCGACGAAAAACTGTTTTTT
CASSSDRVDEKLFF
>12|-|-|TRBV28|TRBJ1-4
TGTGCCAGCAGTTTAATCGGGACATATCCCCTTTTT
CASSLIGTYPLF
>15|-|TRBD2|TRBV6-5|TRBJ2-2
TGTGCCAGCTCGTGGCTAGCGGGAGGGGCCGGGGAGCTGTTTTTT
CASSWLAGGAGELFF
>16|-|-|TRBV10-1|TRBJ1-6
TGCGCCAGCAGAGACGACACCTGCTCCTATAATTCACCCCTCCACTTT
CASRDDTCSYNSPLHF
>14|-|-|TRBV6-1|TRBJ2-2
TGTGCCAGCAGTGAGACTAGGGGCACCGGGGAGCTGTTTTTT
CASSETRGTGELFF
>15|-|TRBD2|TRBV7-3|TRBJ2-5
TGTGCCAGCAGCCAAGCCAGCGGGAGCCAAGAGACCCAGTACTTC
CASSQASGSQETQYF
>15|-|TRBD2|TRBV28|TRBJ2-3
TGTGCCAGCAGCCTAATACTAGCGGGTAGGGATACGCAGTATTTT
CASSLILAGRDTQYF
>15|-|TRBD2|TRBV3-1/TRBV3-2|TRBJ2-5
TGTGCCAGCAGCCGCCAGGACGGGGGGAAGGAGACCCAGTACTTC
CASSRQDGGKETQYF
>12|once|-|TRBV5-1|TRBJ2-2
TGCGCCAGCAGCTTAGCCACCGGGGAGCTGTTTTTT
CASSLATGELFF
>18|-|TRBD1|TRBV19|TRBJ1-2
TGTGCCAGTAGTATTTTCGGGGGACAGGGGGCGAGAAGCTATGGCTACACCTTC
CASSIFGGQGARSYGYTF
>15|-|TRBD2|TRBV6-4|TRBJ2-7
TGTGCCAGCAGAGCCCCGGGGGGGGTCGGGTACGAGCAGTACTTC
CASRAPGGVGYEQYF